The clone carrying this T cell receptor beta chain was recorded at least ten times. Its antigen is not known. CDR3 size: 16 residues. Germline V lookup: CDR1 ENHRY, CDR2 SYGVKD. The V and J ends lost 6 bases and 5 bases, in that order; junction bases with no gene match: 14. The data are from a study of early T cells in non-severe SARS-CoV-2 infection. Separate cDNA molecules each had unique molecular identifiers attached to them. TCRdb redid the calling of the 5' RACE reads with MiXCR, one entry per CDR3 protein. The table lists around 76,000 distinct CDR3 sequences, 11% of them singletons. Overall study results and limits: VDJdb matches were skewed toward anti-spike CD8 T cell responses.

The receptor's source is an adult who was a healthcare worker with PCR-confirmed SARS-CoV-2 infection or an uninfected control (not recorded which). Sequencing was performed on whole blood. The chain combines TRBV10-3 with TRBJ2-7; 9 bases match TRBD2. For the CDR3, the DNA is TGTGCCATCAGCCCCGGGCCTAGCGGGATCTCGGACGAGCAGTACTTC. Encoded protein: CAISPGPSGISDEQYF.